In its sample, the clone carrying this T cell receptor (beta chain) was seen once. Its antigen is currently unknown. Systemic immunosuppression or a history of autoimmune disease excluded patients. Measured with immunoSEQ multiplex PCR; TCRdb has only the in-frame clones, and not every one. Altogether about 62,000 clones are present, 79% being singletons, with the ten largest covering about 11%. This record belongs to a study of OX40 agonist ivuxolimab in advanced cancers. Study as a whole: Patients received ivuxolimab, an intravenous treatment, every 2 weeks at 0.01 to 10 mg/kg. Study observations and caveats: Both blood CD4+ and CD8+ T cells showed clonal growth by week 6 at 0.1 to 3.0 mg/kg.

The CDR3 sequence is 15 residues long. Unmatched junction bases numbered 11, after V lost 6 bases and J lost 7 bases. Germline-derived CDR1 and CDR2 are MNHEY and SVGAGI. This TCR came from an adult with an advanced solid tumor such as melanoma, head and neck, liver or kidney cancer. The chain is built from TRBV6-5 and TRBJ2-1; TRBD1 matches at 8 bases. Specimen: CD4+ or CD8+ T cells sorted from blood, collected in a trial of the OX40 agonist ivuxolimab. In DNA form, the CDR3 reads TGTGCCAGCAGCCCGCTCAAGGACAGGGTGAATGAGCAGTTCTTC. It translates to CASSPLKDRVNEQFF.